There are a few counts of the clone carrying this T cell receptor (beta chain). Its target is not known. This entry belongs to a study of cytomegalovirus exposure and HLA in healthy donors. CDR1 and CDR2 from the germline V gene are MNHEY and SVGAGI. The CDR3 is 16 residues long. Losses at the gene ends were 2 bases for V and 8 bases for J; bases not matched to a gene: 8. The study ran its PCR with 60 Vbeta and 13 Jbeta primers. The data were produced by immunoSEQ multiplex PCR, yet TCRdb's version contains in-frame clones alone and is incomplete. The sample has some 74,000 clones, roughly 75% seen once. Regarding the study as a whole: Reported results showed that the classifier diagnosed cytomegalovirus status with high specificity and sensitivity. The availability of immune exposure information extended only to CMV serostatus.

This sequence originates from a male donor in good health and CMV-seronegative. Sequenced sample: PBMCs. The V and J genes are TRBV6-5 and TRBJ1-6; the match to TRBD1 covers 8 bases. The CDR3 sequence: CASSYTGTGLDSPLHF. CDR3 in DNA: TGTGCCAGCAGTTACACAGGGACAGGTCTAGATTCACCCCTCCACTTT.